This TCR beta chain originates from a study of T cell changes during pregnancy in multiple sclerosis. This CDR3 is built from 14 residues. With V trimmed by 5 bases and J by 4 bases, 8 bases remained unmatched. Per germline, CDR1 SGDLS and CDR2 YYNGEE. Profiling relied on immunoSEQ multiplex PCR, and the TCRdb table lists in-frame clones only, not all of them. Of under 65,000 clones in the sample, about nine tenths were seen once. This receptor was taken from a female donor in good health, enrolled as a control in a pregnancy study. The chain has TRBV9 and TRBJ1-2, with 7 bases fitting TRBD1. The specimen comprised peripheral blood, sampled after pregnancy. CDR3 in DNA: TGTGCCAGCAGTCAGGGGGATGGACGCTATGGCTACACCTTC. Its protein is CASSQGDGRYGYTF.